This TCR beta chain was retrieved from a study of shared clonotypes between healthy human individuals. The CDR3 totals 16 residues. Germline V CDR1 and CDR2: SGDLS, YYNGEE. The V and J ends lost 0 bases and 2 bases respectively, with 15 bases between them. CD45RO-negative, CCR7-selected cells formed the naive CD8 fraction, which excluded terminally differentiated effector memory CD45RA+ cells. Only in-frame clones appear in the TCRdb table, and some are missing; sequencing was by immunoSEQ multiplex PCR. The sample consists of millions of clones, over 85% of them appearing once. Sequencing was done on a sample of naive CD8+ T cells sorted from blood. The TCR originated in a man aged 18 to 29 in good health. The chain is built from TRBV9 and TRBJ2-7; D unresolved. CDR3 sequence: CASSVAEEAATYEQYF. In DNA form, the CDR3 reads TGTGCCAGCAGCGTAGCCGAAGAGGCAGCCACCTACGAGCAGTACTTC.